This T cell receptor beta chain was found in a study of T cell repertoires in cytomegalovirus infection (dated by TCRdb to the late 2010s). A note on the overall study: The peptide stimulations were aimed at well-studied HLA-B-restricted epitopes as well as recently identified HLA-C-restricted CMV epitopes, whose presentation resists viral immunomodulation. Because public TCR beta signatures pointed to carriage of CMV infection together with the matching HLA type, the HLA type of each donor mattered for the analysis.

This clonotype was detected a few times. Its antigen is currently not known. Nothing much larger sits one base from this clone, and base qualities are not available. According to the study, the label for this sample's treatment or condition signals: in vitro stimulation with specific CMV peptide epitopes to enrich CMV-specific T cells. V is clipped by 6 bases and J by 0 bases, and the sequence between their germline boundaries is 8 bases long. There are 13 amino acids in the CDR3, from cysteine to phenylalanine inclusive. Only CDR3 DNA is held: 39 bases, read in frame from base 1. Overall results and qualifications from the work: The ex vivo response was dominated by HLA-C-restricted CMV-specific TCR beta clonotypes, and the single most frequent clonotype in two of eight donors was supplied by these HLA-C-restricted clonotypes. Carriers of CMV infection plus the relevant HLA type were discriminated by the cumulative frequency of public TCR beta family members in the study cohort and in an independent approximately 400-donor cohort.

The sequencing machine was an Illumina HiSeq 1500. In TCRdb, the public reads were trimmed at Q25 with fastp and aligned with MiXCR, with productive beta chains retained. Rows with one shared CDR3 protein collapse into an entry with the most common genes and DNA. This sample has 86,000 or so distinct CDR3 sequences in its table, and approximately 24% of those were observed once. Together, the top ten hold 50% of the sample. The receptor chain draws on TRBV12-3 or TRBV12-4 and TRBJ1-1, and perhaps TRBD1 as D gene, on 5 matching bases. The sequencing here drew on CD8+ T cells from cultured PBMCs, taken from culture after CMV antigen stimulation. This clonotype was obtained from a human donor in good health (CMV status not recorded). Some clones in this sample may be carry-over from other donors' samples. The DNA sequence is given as TGTGCCAGCAGCAGGGTTTTGAACACTGAAGCTTTCTTT. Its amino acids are CASSRVLNTEAFF.